Listed below are T cell receptor beta chains from one sample, sequenced in a study of cytomegalovirus exposure and HLA in healthy donors. Method: immunoSEQ multiplex PCR; TCRdb's copy keeps in-frame clones and lacks some. The repertoire includes roughly 120,000 clones, just over 15% of them detected once, and about 2% sits in the top ten. Specimen: PBMCs. The receptors were gathered from a woman aged 18-35 years in good health and CMV-seronegative. CDR3s include the opening cysteine and the closing phenylalanine or tryptophan. A D gene is named only where the DNA matches it firmly.

J gene	CDR3 length	D gene	V gene	CDR3 protein
NA	14	NA	TRBV7-9	CASSLTGSSYEQYF
TRBJ2-5	16	TRBD2	TRBV15	CATSRGTSGGAETQYF
TRBJ1-3	20	TRBD1	TRBV4-1	CASSQGGRQGSGPSGNTIYF
TRBJ2-2	15	TRBD1	TRBV7-2	CASRPYRGVTGELFF
TRBJ2-7	13	TRBD1	TRBV2	CASSDDRVGEQYF
TRBJ1-1	14	NA	TRBV19	CASSGQVMNTEAFF
TRBJ2-7	15	NA	TRBV5-6	CASSREGDWSYEQYF
TRBJ1-1	13	NA	TRBV30	CAWSASSGTEAFF
TRBJ1-1	13	NA	TRBV18	CASSAQKNTEAFF
TRBJ1-5	14	NA	TRBV4-1	CASSPGQFNQPQHF
TRBJ2-7	14	NA	TRBV5-1	CASSFRGQVYEQYF
TRBJ1-1	13	NA	TRBV29-1	CSALQAPGTEAFF
TRBJ2-3	15	NA	TRBV15	CATSRVEGGGNTQYF
TRBJ1-2	14	NA	TRBV7-9	CASSLGPGGYGYTF
TRBJ2-5	17	TRBD1	TRBV7-3	CASSLGGGTGGGETQYF
TRBJ1-5	15	TRBD1	TRBV19	CASSLGQDPNQPQHF
TRBJ1-1	14	NA	TRBV19	CASSIPPPNTEAFF
TRBJ1-2	14	NA	TRBV4-2	CASSQESSNYGYTF
TRBJ2-3	14	NA	TRBV25-1	CASSEVHSTDTQYF
TRBJ2-7	14	TRBD2	TRBV4-2	CASSQGGGTYEQYF
TRBJ2-5	16	TRBD1	TRBV19	CASSTSGTGSMKTQYF
TRBJ1-1	16	TRBD1	TRBV28	CASSSRDRVINTEAFF
TRBJ1-1	14	TRBD1	TRBV10-3	CAISTTGSVTEAFF
TRBJ2-7	17	TRBD1	TRBV5-1	CASSRALDRGHAYEQYF
TRBJ2-3	14	NA	TRBV5-1	CASSLARGTDTQYF
TRBJ1-2	13	NA	TRBV4-3	CASSQEQGLGYTF
TRBJ2-5	16	TRBD1	TRBV5-1	CASSLGDRTIQETQYF
TRBJ2-7	15	TRBD2	TRBV7-3	CASSLTGGQTYEQYF
TRBJ2-3	13	NA	TRBV28	CASIPGGSDTQYF
TRBJ1-4	15	TRBD1	TRBV18	CASSWRQGEDEKLFF
TRBJ1-5	14	NA	TRBV5-1	CASSLGGGGQPQHF
TRBJ2-7	12	NA	TRBV13	CASSWGLYEQYF
TRBJ2-2	14	TRBD1	TRBV11-1	CASSLDRGTGELFF
TRBJ2-7	15	NA	TRBV2	CASSESVSGAYEQYF
TRBJ2-1	15	NA	TRBV25-1	CASGRDFLSYNEQFF
TRBJ2-3	15	TRBD1	TRBV5-1	CASSLPGQGTDTQYF
TRBJ1-1	14	NA	TRBV6-5	CASSYSAAATEAFF
TRBJ1-1	17	TRBD1	TRBV5-3	CARSLVADRDRGTEAFF
TRBJ2-3	16	TRBD2	TRBV6-5	CASSSLSGTGTDTQYF
TRBJ2-2	14	NA	TRBV11-1	CASSIHRGTGELFF
TRBJ2-3	16	TRBD1	TRBV28	CASSSVGQGLTDTQYF
TRBJ2-7	13	TRBD1	TRBV28	CASSSGGSYEQYF
TRBJ1-6	13	TRBD1	TRBV5-6	CASSFRQGSPLHF
TRBJ1-6	16	TRBD1	TRBV5-4	CASSPGTGVRGSPLHF
TRBJ2-3	14	NA	TRBV5-4	CASSQIGVQDTQYF
TRBJ1-6	14	TRBD1	TRBV29-1	CSVGTGGEDSPLHF
TRBJ2-7	13	NA	TRBV7-8	CASSVRTGDEQYF
TRBJ1-2	15	NA	TRBV6-5	CASSYSRGRTSGYTF
TRBJ1-1	15	NA	TRBV2	CASSEALRGYTEAFF
TRBJ2-6	19	TRBD1	TRBV5-1	CASSLAGTGGIWGANVLTF